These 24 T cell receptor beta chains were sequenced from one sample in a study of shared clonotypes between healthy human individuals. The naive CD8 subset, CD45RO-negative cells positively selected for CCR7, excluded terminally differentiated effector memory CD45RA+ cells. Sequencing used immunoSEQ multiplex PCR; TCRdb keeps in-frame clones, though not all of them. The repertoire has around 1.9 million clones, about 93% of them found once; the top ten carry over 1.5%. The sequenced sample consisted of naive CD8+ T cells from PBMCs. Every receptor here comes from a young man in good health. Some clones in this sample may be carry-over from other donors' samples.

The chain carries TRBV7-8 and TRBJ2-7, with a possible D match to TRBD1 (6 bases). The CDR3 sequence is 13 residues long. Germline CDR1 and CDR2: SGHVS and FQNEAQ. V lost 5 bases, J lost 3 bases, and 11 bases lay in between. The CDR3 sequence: CASSPDSNYEQYF. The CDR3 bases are TGTGCCAGCAGCCCGGACAGTAACTACGAGCAGTACTTC.

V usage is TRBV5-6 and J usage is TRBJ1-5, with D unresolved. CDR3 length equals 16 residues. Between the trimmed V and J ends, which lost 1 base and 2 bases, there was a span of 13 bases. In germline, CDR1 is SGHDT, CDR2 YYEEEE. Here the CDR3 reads CASSLSRESGNQPQHF. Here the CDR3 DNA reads TGTGCCAGCAGCTTGTCCCGGGAGAGTGGCAATCAGCCCCAGCATTTT.

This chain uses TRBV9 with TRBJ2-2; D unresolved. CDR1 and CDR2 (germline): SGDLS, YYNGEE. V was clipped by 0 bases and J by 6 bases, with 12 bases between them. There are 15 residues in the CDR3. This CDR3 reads CASSVVSSSPGELFF. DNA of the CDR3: TGTGCCAGCAGCGTAGTCTCTAGTTCGCCCGGGGAGCTGTTTTTT.

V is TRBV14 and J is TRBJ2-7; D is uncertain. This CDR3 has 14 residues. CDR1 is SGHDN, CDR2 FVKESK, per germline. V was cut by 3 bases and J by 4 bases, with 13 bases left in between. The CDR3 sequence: CASSHRRQHYEQYF. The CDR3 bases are TGTGCCAGCAGCCACCGGCGCCAACATTACGAGCAGTACTTC.

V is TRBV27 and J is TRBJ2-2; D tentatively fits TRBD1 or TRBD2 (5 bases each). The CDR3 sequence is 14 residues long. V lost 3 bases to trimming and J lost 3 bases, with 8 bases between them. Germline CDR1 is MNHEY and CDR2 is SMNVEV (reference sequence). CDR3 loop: CASSFGAHTGELFF. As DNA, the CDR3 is TGTGCCAGCAGTTTCGGGGCGCACACCGGGGAGCTGTTTTTT.

The CDR3 sequence is CASSDNPGEGADTQYF. The CDR3 coding sequence is TGTGCCAGCAGCGACAACCCAGGAGAGGGAGCAGATACGCAGTATTTT. The V call is TRBV14, the J call TRBJ2-3; tentatively, D is TRBD2 (5 bases). The CDR3 has 16 amino acids. Deletions cut 5 bases from V and 4 bases from J, with 19 bases between. CDR1 is SGHDN, CDR2 FVKESK, per germline.

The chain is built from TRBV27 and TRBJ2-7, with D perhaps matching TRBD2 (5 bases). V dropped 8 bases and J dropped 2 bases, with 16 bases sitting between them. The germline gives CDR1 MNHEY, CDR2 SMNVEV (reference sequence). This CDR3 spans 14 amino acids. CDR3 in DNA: TGTGCCAGCGCTTTTGGGAGTCCAACCTACGAGCAGTACTTC. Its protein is CASAFGSPTYEQYF.

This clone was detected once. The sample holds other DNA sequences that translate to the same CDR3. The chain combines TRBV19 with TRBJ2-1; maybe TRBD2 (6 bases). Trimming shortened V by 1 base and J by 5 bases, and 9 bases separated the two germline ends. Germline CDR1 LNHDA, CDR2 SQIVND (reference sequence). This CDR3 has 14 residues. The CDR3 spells CASSIVGGDNEQFF. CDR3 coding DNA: TGTGCCAGTAGTATAGTAGGCGGGGACAATGAGCAGTTCTTC.

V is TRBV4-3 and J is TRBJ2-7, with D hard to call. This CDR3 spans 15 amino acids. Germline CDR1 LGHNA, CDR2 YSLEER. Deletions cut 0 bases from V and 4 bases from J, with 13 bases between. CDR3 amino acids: CASSQDIGSIYEQYF. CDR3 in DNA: TGCGCCAGCAGCCAAGATATCGGCAGCATATACGAGCAGTACTTC.

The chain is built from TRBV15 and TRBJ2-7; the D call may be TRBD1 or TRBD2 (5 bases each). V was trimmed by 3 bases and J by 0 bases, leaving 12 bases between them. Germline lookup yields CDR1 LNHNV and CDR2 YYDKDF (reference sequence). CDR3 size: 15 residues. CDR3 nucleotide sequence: TGTGCCACCAGCAGCCAGGGACGGAGCTCCTACGAGCAGTACTTC. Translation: CATSSQGRSSYEQYF.

In DNA form, the CDR3 reads TGTGCCAGCAGCACCCAGGGGGCAAACACCGGGGAGCTGTTTTTT. This gives the protein CASSTQGANTGELFF. The rearrangement uses TRBV13 and TRBJ2-2; TRBD1 matches at 8 bases. V was clipped by 5 bases and J by 2 bases; unmatched bases: 4. Germline CDR1 and CDR2: PRHDT and FYEKMQ (reference sequence). The CDR3 loop spans 15 amino acids. The whole variable domain, remainder taken from reference TRBV13 and TRBJ2-2, is AAGVIQSPRHLIKEKRETATLKCYPIPRHDTVYWYQQGPGQDPQFLISFYEKMQSDKGSIPDRFSAQQFSDYHSELNMSSLELGDSALYFCASSTQGANTGELFFGEGSRLTVL.

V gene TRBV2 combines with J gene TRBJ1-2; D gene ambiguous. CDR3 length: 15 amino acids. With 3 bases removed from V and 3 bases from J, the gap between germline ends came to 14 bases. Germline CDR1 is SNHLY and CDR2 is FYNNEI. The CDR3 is CASSDSLAAYYGYTF. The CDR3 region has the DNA TGTGCCAGCAGTGATAGCCTGGCGGCTTACTATGGCTACACCTTC.

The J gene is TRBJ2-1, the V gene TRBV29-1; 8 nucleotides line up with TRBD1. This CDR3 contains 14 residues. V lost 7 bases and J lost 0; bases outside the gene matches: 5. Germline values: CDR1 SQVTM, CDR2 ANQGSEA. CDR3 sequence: CSALDRVSYNEQFF. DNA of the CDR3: TGCAGCGCCTTGGACAGGGTCTCCTACAATGAGCAGTTCTTC.

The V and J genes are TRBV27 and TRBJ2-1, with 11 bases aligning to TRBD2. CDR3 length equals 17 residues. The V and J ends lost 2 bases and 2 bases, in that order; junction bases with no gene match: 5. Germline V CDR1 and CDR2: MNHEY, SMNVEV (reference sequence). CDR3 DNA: TGTGCCAGCAGTTTAATTAGCGGGAGGGCCACCTACAATGAGCAGTTCTTC. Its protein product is CASSLISGRATYNEQFF.

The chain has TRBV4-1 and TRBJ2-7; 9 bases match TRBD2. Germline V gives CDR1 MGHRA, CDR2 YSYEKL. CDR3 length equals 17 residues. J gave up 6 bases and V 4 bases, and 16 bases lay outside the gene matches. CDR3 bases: TGCGCCAGCAGCCCTACCGGCGCGGGAGGGAATTTGGGCGAGCAGTACTTC. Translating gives CASSPTGAGGNLGEQYF.

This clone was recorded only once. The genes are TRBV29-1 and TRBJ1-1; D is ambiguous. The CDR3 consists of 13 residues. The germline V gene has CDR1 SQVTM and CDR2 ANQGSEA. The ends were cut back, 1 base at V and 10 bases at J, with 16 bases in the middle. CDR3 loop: CSVEVKVPGAAFF. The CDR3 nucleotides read TGCAGCGTTGAAGTTAAGGTTCCGGGCGCAGCTTTCTTT.

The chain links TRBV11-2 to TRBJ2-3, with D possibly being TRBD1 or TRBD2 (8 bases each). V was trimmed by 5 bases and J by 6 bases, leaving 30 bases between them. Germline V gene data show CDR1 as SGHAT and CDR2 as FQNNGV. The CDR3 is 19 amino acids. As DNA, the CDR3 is TGTGCCAGCAGCAACGAGGACAGGGCCGCGGGAGGTTCTCCGGATACGCAGTATTTT. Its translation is CASSNEDRAAGGSPDTQYF.

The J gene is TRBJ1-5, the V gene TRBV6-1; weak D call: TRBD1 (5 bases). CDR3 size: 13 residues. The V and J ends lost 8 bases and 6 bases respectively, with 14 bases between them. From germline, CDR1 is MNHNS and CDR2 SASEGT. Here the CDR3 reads CASLDILGQPQHF. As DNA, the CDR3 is TGTGCCAGCCTGGACATCTTGGGTCAGCCCCAGCATTTT.

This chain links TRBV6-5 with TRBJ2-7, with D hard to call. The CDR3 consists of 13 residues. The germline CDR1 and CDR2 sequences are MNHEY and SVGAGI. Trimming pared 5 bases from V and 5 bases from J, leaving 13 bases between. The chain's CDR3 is CASSIGISHEQYF. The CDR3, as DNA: TGTGCCAGCAGTATTGGGATATCTCACGAGCAGTACTTC.

This CDR3 is CASSLTGPRVGEQFF. The DNA for the CDR3 is TGTGCCAGCAGTTTGACGGGCCCCAGAGTGGGTGAGCAGTTCTTC. V gene TRBV28 combines with J gene TRBJ2-1; D unclear. V was cut by 3 bases and J by 9 bases, with 18 bases left in between. The CDR3 contains 15 residues. In germline, CDR1 is MDHEN, CDR2 SYDVKM.

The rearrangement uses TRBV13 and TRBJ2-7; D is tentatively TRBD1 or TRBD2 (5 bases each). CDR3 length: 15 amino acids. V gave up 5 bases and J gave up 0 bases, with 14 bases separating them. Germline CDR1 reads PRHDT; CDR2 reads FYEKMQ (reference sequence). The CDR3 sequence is CASSASGTVSYEQYF. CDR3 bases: TGTGCCAGCAGCGCTTCCGGGACGGTCTCCTACGAGCAGTACTTC.

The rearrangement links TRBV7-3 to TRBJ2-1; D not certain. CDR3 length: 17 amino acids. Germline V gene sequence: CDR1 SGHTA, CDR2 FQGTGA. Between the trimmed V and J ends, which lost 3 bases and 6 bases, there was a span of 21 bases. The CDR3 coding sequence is TGTGCCAGCAGCTTGCGGCGGATAGGTTCTCAGTCCAATGAGCAGTTCTTC. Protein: CASSLRRIGSQSNEQFF.

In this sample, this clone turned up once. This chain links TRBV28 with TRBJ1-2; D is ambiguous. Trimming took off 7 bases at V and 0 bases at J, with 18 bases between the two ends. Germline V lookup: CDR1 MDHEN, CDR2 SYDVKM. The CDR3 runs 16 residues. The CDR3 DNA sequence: TGTGCCAGCAAAACCAAACGAGAAGGGTCTAACTATGGCTACACCTTC. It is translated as CASKTKREGSNYGYTF.

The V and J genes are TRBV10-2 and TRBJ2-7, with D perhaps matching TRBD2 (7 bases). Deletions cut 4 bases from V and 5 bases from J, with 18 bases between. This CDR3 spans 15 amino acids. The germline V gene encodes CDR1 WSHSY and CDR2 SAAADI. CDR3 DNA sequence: TGCGCCAGCAGTGCCCAGGGGCTAGCGGCCAACGAGCAGTACTTC. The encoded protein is CASSAQGLAANEQYF.